This TCR beta chain was documented in a study of OX40 agonist ivuxolimab in advanced cancers. Generated by immunoSEQ multiplex PCR, the TCRdb table keeps only in-frame clones and is missing some. The sample lists some 48,000 clones; roughly 78% were seen once. The sample holds one count of this clone. The input for sequencing was CD4+ or CD8+ T cells sorted from blood, taken in a trial of the OX40 agonist ivuxolimab. This receptor was obtained from an adult with an advanced solid tumor such as melanoma, head and neck, liver or kidney cancer.

The chain's CDR3 is CASSESGGGAEETQYF. CDR3 coding DNA: TGCGCCAGCAGTGAGTCGGGCGGGGGGGCGGAAGAGACCCAGTACTTC. The chain has TRBV10-1 and TRBJ2-5, with TRBD2 matching over 9 bases. The germline CDR1 and CDR2 sequences are WNHNN and SYGVQD (reference sequence). The CDR3 consists of 16 residues. V lost 0 bases and J lost 3; bases outside the gene matches: 5.